Listed below are T cell receptor beta chains from one sample, sequenced in a study of blood T cell repertoires in COVID-19. Only in-frame clones appear in the TCRdb table, and some are missing; sequencing was by immunoSEQ multiplex PCR. The repertoire holds roughly 200,000 clones, 86% seen once, with roughly 4.5% in the top ten. Sequenced: PBMCs or T cells enriched from blood (not recorded which). The receptors come from a woman in her twenties or thirties who had been exposed to COVID-19. Each CDR3 is given with its conserved first and last residue. A D gene is named only where the DNA matches it firmly. Only some rows state a clone size, as once, few, many or a class for expanded clones.

clone size,D gene,V gene,J gene,CDR3 protein,CDR3 DNA
once,TRBD1,TRBV11-2,TRBJ2-6,CASSSGTAGANVLTF,TGTGCCAGCAGCTCGGGGACAGCTGGGGCCAACGTCCTGACTTTC
once,NA,TRBV27,TRBJ2-7,CASNRGGAYEQYF,TGTGCCAGCAACAGGGGGGGGGCCTACGAGCAGTACTTC
few,TRBD2,TRBV19,TRBJ2-7,CASSIASGGMYEQYF,TGTGCCAGTAGTATAGCTAGCGGGGGAATGTACGAGCAGTACTTC
NA,TRBD1,TRBV9,TRBJ2-7,CASSVAGQGREYEQYF,TGTGCCAGCAGCGTAGCAGGACAGGGCAGAGAGTACGAGCAGTACTTC
NA,NA,TRBV19,TRBJ1-4,CASSLTGKLFF,TGTGCCAGTAGTCTTACAGGAAAACTGTTTTTT
NA,NA,TRBV28,TRBJ2-1,CASRALLEIYNEQFF,TGTGCCAGCCGCGCCCTACTAGAGATTTACAATGAGCAGTTCTTC
NA,TRBD2,TRBV7-3,TRBJ2-7,CASSLQAGGSYEQYF,TGTGCCAGCAGCTTACAAGCGGGGGGGTCCTACGAGCAGTACTTC
once,TRBD1,TRBV18,TRBJ1-2,CASSPGTGHGYTF,TGTGCCAGCTCACCAGGGACAGGTCATGGCTACACCTTC
NA,TRBD1,TRBV6-5,TRBJ2-7,CASSVDRDRFYEQYF,TGTGCCAGCAGCGTCGATCGGGACAGGTTCTACGAGCAGTACTTC
many,TRBD1,TRBV10-3,TRBJ2-7,CAITPTGGAVYEQYF,TGTGCCATCACCCCGACAGGGGGCGCGGTCTACGAGCAGTACTTC
NA,TRBD1,TRBV6-5,TRBJ1-6,CASTLQGLGNSPLHF,TGTGCCAGCACTCTACAGGGGCTGGGGAATTCACCCCTCCACTTT
NA,NA,TRBV11-3,TRBJ2-7,CASSLEAALSYEQYF,TGTGCCAGCAGCTTAGAAGCGGCCCTCTCCTACGAGCAGTACTTC
NA,TRBD1,TRBV3-1/TRBV3-2,TRBJ2-7,CASSMTGGSYEQYF,TGTGCCAGTTCGATGACAGGGGGCTCCTACGAGCAGTACTTC
NA,TRBD1,TRBV29-1,TRBJ1-1,CSVEGQGLGTEAFF,TGCAGCGTTGAGGGACAGGGCCTGGGCACTGAAGCTTTCTTT
NA,NA,TRBV5-1,TRBJ1-1,CASSLESRAEAFF,TGCGCCAGCAGCTTGGAATCCCGCGCTGAAGCTTTCTTT
NA,TRBD1,TRBV10-1,TRBJ2-3,CASSDGQGNTDTQYF,TGCGCCAGCAGTGATGGACAGGGGAACACAGATACGCAGTATTTT
NA,NA,TRBV28,TRBJ1-1,CASSFGQPNTEAFF,TGTGCCAGCAGTTTCGGACAGCCGAACACTGAAGCTTTCTTT
NA,TRBD1,TRBV10-3,TRBJ1-1,CAIRRQGRDGTEAFF,TGTGCCATCAGAAGACAGGGGCGGGATGGGACTGAAGCTTTCTTT